The rows below give T cell receptor beta chains drawn from one sample of a study of T cell responses to AZD1222 COVID-19 vaccine. Repertoires were generated with immunoSEQ multiplex PCR, while TCRdb's copy carries only in-frame clones and drops some. The sample records under 140,000 clones, 70% to 90% being singletons. The sequencing used peripheral blood, collected 28 days after the second AZD1222 dose. The receptors were sampled from an adult who received the AZD1222 COVID-19 vaccine. CDR3s include the opening cysteine and the closing phenylalanine or tryptophan. Each record gives: J gene, D gene, clone size, V gene, CDR3 DNA, CDR3 protein. The D gene is left open where the match is weak. The size field is filled for only some rows; it gives once, few, many or a size class.

TRBJ1-3 TRBD1 NA TRBV5-1 TGCGCCAGCAGCTTACAGGGGGCATTCTCTGGAAACACCATATATTTT CASSLQGAFSGNTIYF
TRBJ1-2 NA NA TRBV19 TGTGCCAGTAGTATGGGGGATCTGCGGGGCTACACCTTC CASSMGDLRGYTF
TRBJ2-1 NA NA TRBV7-2 TGTGCCAGCAGCTCGTCGGAGGAAGGTGAGCAGTTCTTC CASSSSEEGEQFF
TRBJ2-1 TRBD2 NA TRBV28 TGTGCCAGCAGTTCTGAACTAGCGGGAGTACACAATGAGCAGTTCTTC CASSSELAGVHNEQFF
TRBJ2-5 NA NA TRBV5-1 TGCGCCAGCAGCAGGAGGCAGGGGGAGACCCAGTACTTC CASSRRQGETQYF
TRBJ1-1 NA NA TRBV14 TGTGCCAGCAGCCAACGAAGGGGTGGGACTGAAGCTTTCTTT CASSQRRGGTEAFF
TRBJ1-6 NA NA TRBV6-5 TGTGCCAGCAAGGAGGGGCAGGATAATTCACCCCTCCACTTT CASKEGQDNSPLHF
TRBJ2-1 NA few TRBV4-1 TGCGCCAGCAGCCCAGTCGGGACCATCAATGAGCAGTTCTTC CASSPVGTINEQFF
TRBJ2-7 TRBD1 NA TRBV6-5 TGTGCCAGCAGTACGACAGGGTGGTCCTACGAGCAGTACTTC CASSTTGWSYEQYF
TRBJ2-6 NA NA TRBV5-1 TGCGCCAGCAGCTTACCCGACAGTACTGGGGCCAACGTCCTGACTTTC CASSLPDSTGANVLTF
TRBJ2-7 TRBD1 NA TRBV11-2 TGTGCCAGCAGCTTACCGGGACAGGGGAACGAGCAGTACTTC CASSLPGQGNEQYF
TRBJ1-4 NA once TRBV10-1 TGCGCCAGCAGCCCCGGGGGGGCAGACGAAAAACTGTTTTTT CASSPGGADEKLFF
TRBJ2-7 NA NA TRBV11-2 TGTGCCAGCAGCTACGGACAGACCTACGAGCAGTACTTC CASSYGQTYEQYF
TRBJ2-4 NA once TRBV28 TGTGCCAGCAGTCGAGGGGGGACCAACAAAAACATTCAGTACTTC CASSRGGTNKNIQYF
TRBJ1-2 NA NA TRBV5-1 TGCGCCAGCAGCTTGGGGGGCTCCTATGGCTACACCTTC CASSLGGSYGYTF
TRBJ1-1 TRBD1 NA TRBV7-8 TGTGCCAGCAGCTTAGTTGGGACAGCGAACACTGAAGCTTTCTTT CASSLVGTANTEAFF
TRBJ1-5 NA once TRBV6-5 TGTGCCAGCAGTCCGTTTCGGCATCAGCCCCAGCATTTT CASSPFRHQPQHF
TRBJ1-2 TRBD1 NA TRBV30 TGTGCCTGGATCGGATCTCGATTAACGGGACAGGGAGGCTACACCTTC CAWIGSRLTGQGGYTF
TRBJ1-5 NA NA TRBV6-1 TGTGCCAGCAGTGCCCCGGATGGGAGGAAGGGGAATCAGCCCCAGCATTTT CASSAPDGRKGNQPQHF
TRBJ2-7 NA NA TRBV27 TGTGCCAGCAGGGGTTGGAGGTCCTACGAGCAGTACTTC CASRGWRSYEQYF
TRBJ2-2 NA NA TRBV29-1 TGCAGCGTTAGGGACAACGGGGAGCTGTTTTTT CSVRDNGELFF
TRBJ2-5 TRBD2 NA TRBV11-2 TGTGCCAGCAGCTTAGGACTAGCGGGGGGGGCGGCGGGCCAAGAGACCCAGTACTTC CASSLGLAGGAAGQETQYF
TRBJ1-1 NA few TRBV27 TGTGCCAGCAGCCTAAACCCCGGGACCTTTTTCAGAGTAAACACTGAAGCTTTCTTT CASSLNPGTFFRVNTEAFF
TRBJ1-4 TRBD1 few TRBV5-8 TGTGCCAGCACCGGACAGGGGAATGAAAAACTGTTTTTT CASTGQGNEKLFF
TRBJ2-1 TRBD2 NA TRBV6-5 TGTGCCAGCAGGGTCCCAGCGGGAGGAGAGCAGTTCTTC CASRVPAGGEQFF
TRBJ1-2 NA NA TRBV27 TGTGCCAGCAGAAGTACTAACTATGGCTACACCTTC CASRSTNYGYTF
TRBJ2-7 TRBD1 NA TRBV2 TGTGCCAGCTCCTATGGACAGGGGATAGGGGAGCAGTACTTC CASSYGQGIGEQYF
TRBJ1-2 TRBD1 NA TRBV5-1 TGCGCCAGCAGCTTCGGACAGGGAGGTGGCTACACCTTC CASSFGQGGGYTF
TRBJ2-1 NA NA TRBV6-5 TGTGCCAGCCGGGGGTGGGGAGATGAGCAGTTCTTC CASRGWGDEQFF
TRBJ1-1 NA once TRBV6-5 TGTGCCACCCGAGTGGGGAACACTGAAGCTTTCTTT CATRVGNTEAFF
TRBJ1-5 NA NA TRBV6-1 TGTGCCAGCAGTGATGGGGGGCAACAGCCCCAGCATTTT CASSDGGQQPQHF
TRBJ2-7 NA NA TRBV7-2 TGTGCCAGCAGCTCAATATCGGGACTCGAGCAGTACTTC CASSSISGLEQYF
TRBJ2-3 NA NA TRBV3-1/TRBV3-2 TGTGCCAGCAGCCAAGAAAATGAGGATACGCAGTATTTT CASSQENEDTQYF
TRBJ2-2 NA once TRBV6-5 TGTGCCAGCACCCGGAAAAACACCGGGGAGCTGTTTTTT CASTRKNTGELFF
TRBJ1-5 NA once TRBV7-2 TGTGCCAGCAGCCCACAAGCTAATCAGCCCCAGCATTTT CASSPQANQPQHF
TRBJ1-2 NA NA TRBV11-2 TGTGCCAGCAGCTTAGACGCGGTGGAGGATGGCTACACCTTC CASSLDAVEDGYTF
TRBJ2-3 NA NA TRBV24-1 TGTGCCACCAGTCCCCGGGGGCCAGGGGGCACAGATACGCAGTATTTT CATSPRGPGGTDTQYF
TRBJ1-6 TRBD1 NA TRBV28 TGTGCCAGCAGATCTCCGGGACAGGGAAATTCACCCCTCCACTTT CASRSPGQGNSPLHF
TRBJ1-2 NA NA TRBV7-3 TGTGCCAGCAGCCCGGGACGGGCCTATGGCTACACCTTC CASSPGRAYGYTF
TRBJ1-2 NA NA TRBV7-9 TGTGCCAGCAGCTTCATCACAGGTTTCTGGAACTATGGCTACACCTTC CASSFITGFWNYGYTF
TRBJ1-2 NA NA TRBV6-5 TGTGCCAGCAGTCCGGCAGGGTCGGAAAAGGGCTACACCTTC CASSPAGSEKGYTF
TRBJ2-1 NA NA TRBV21-1 TGTGCCAGCAGCAATAACAGGGACGATGAGCAGTTCTTC CASSNNRDDEQFF
TRBJ1-2 NA NA TRBV29-1 TGCAGCGTTGATCGGGGAATACTTAACTATGGCTACACCTTC CSVDRGILNYGYTF
TRBJ2-3 TRBD2 NA TRBV15 TGTGCCACCAGCAGAGTCGTAACTAGCGGGACAGATACGCAGTATTTT CATSRVVTSGTDTQYF
TRBJ1-1 NA few TRBV7-8 TGTGCCAGCAGCCGAACCGGGCCGAGGGACACTGAAGCTTTCTTT CASSRTGPRDTEAFF
TRBJ2-3 TRBD1 NA TRBV24-1 TGTGCCACCTTGGACAGGGTAACAGATACGCAGTATTTT CATLDRVTDTQYF
TRBJ2-1 NA NA TRBV5-1 TGCGCCAGCAGCTTGCGGGGTAGCTCCTACAATGAGCAGTTCTTC CASSLRGSSYNEQFF
TRBJ2-3 TRBD2 NA TRBV29-1 TGCAGCACTCGGACTAGCGGAGGCCCGGATACGCAGTATTTT CSTRTSGGPDTQYF
TRBJ2-4 NA NA TRBV7-8 TGTGCCAGCAGCTTAGCCGGGGTTAGCAAAAACATTCAGTACTTC CASSLAGVSKNIQYF
TRBJ1-6 NA NA TRBV19 TGTGCCAGTAGTGAGGCCACTACGGAGAATTCACCCCTCCACTTT CASSEATTENSPLHF